This TCR beta chain derives from a study of cytomegalovirus exposure and HLA in healthy donors. Study results and limitations: A further, later analysis showed that HLA-associated TCR beta chains (compared with equally common others) were more clonally expanded.

The CDR3 consists of 14 residues. Germline V gene sequence: CDR1 MNHNS, CDR2 SASEGT. V lost 5 bases and J 11 bases, leaving 21 bases between the germline ends. The PCR made use of 60 Vbeta and 13 Jbeta primers. The repertoire was sequenced with immunoSEQ multiplex PCR; TCRdb's copy has only in-frame clones and lacks some. The sample contains 40,000 to 55,000 clones, about 81% of which appear only once. With respect to this clone: Its specificity is not known.

The specimen was PBMCs. The rearrangement uses TRBV6-1 and TRBJ2-5, with a weak D call TRBD2 (6 bases). The sequence came from a boy between 10 and 17 years old in good health and CMV-seropositive. CDR3 amino acids: CASSFDRVSGEQYF. CDR3 bases: TGTGCCAGCAGTTTTGACAGAGTTTCGGGGGAGCAGTACTTC.